Listed below are T cell receptor beta chains from one sample, sequenced in a study of T cells expressing NK-cell markers. TCRdb processed the 5' RACE reads again and assigns one entry to each CDR3 protein, with no DNA. Listed are roughly 300,000 distinct CDR3 sequences; about 4.2% falls within the top ten. Sequencing input: blood T cells: a sorted CD56 or NKG2C T cell subset, CD4+ or CD8+ T cells, or bulk PBMC T cells (not recorded which). The receptors shown here come from a woman between 18 and 70 years old in good health. Both conserved end residues are part of each CDR3.

V gene: TRBV11-2
J gene: TRBJ2-5
CDR3 protein: CASSLAAQTTQETQYF

V gene: TRBV27
J gene: TRBJ2-1
CDR3 protein: CASSLLASGTYNEQFF

V gene: TRBV15
J gene: TRBJ2-5
CDR3 protein: CATSRLAIQETQYF

V gene: TRBV20-1
J gene: TRBJ2-5
CDR3 protein: CSARAGRGGYSETQYF

V gene: TRBV20-1
J gene: TRBJ1-1
CDR3 protein: CSARKPGNTEAFF

V gene: TRBV20-1
J gene: TRBJ2-5
CDR3 protein: CSAEYDRQETQYF

V gene: TRBV2
J gene: TRBJ2-4
CDR3 protein: CASRGDRGVKNIQYF

V gene: TRBV7-6
J gene: TRBJ2-1
CDR3 protein: CASSLGQGGKIEQFF

V gene: TRBV29-1
J gene: TRBJ2-1
CDR3 protein: CSVLSRNEQFF

V gene: TRBV20-1
J gene: TRBJ2-7
CDR3 protein: CSARVTGGGSPYEQYF

V gene: TRBV7-2
J gene: TRBJ2-3
CDR3 protein: CASSLDSHGSDTQYF

V gene: TRBV7-2
J gene: TRBJ1-5
CDR3 protein: CASSLVGTGNQPQHF

V gene: TRBV24-1
J gene: TRBJ2-1
CDR3 protein: CATSDLIPGTAYNEQFF

V gene: TRBV18
J gene: TRBJ2-1
CDR3 protein: CASSPGVQGNEQFF

V gene: TRBV20-1
J gene: TRBJ1-5
CDR3 protein: CSATGQASNQPQHF

V gene: TRBV12-3/TRBV12-4
J gene: TRBJ2-3
CDR3 protein: CASSFSGYTDTQYF

V gene: TRBV5-6
J gene: TRBJ1-1
CDR3 protein: CASSLEGVAFF

V gene: TRBV20-1
J gene: TRBJ1-1
CDR3 protein: CSARPSGYTEAFF

V gene: TRBV11-3
J gene: TRBJ2-1
CDR3 protein: CASSLTVGEEKFF

V gene: TRBV14
J gene: TRBJ1-2
CDR3 protein: CASSRGVTGSNYGYTF

V gene: TRBV12-3/TRBV12-4
J gene: TRBJ2-3
CDR3 protein: CASSLMESADTQYF

V gene: TRBV15
J gene: TRBJ2-1
CDR3 protein: CATSRDSGGGIDEQFF

V gene: TRBV7-9
J gene: TRBJ1-2
CDR3 protein: CASSSPRGGNYGYTF

V gene: TRBV7-2
J gene: TRBJ1-2
CDR3 protein: CASSLGTGTNYGYTF

V gene: TRBV6-2/TRBV6-3
J gene: TRBJ1-5
CDR3 protein: CASSLQGGKQPQHF

V gene: TRBV11-2
J gene: TRBJ2-1
CDR3 protein: CATNLGASYNEQFF

V gene: TRBV7-9
J gene: TRBJ2-1
CDR3 protein: CASSFVPGLAANEQFF

V gene: TRBV28
J gene: TRBJ1-2
CDR3 protein: CASNLGSGGYTF

V gene: TRBV12-3/TRBV12-4
J gene: TRBJ1-2
CDR3 protein: CASSFLGGQYGYTF

V gene: TRBV20-1
J gene: TRBJ2-3
CDR3 protein: CSAREGVIDTQYF

V gene: TRBV12-3/TRBV12-4
J gene: TRBJ1-6
CDR3 protein: CASSLQGGYSPLHF

V gene: TRBV20-1
J gene: TRBJ2-1
CDR3 protein: CSAEPTSGSSYNEQFF

V gene: TRBV20-1
J gene: TRBJ1-2
CDR3 protein: CSPETGDRYGYTF

V gene: TRBV7-8
J gene: TRBJ2-1
CDR3 protein: CASSATGTGRYNEQFF

V gene: TRBV6-5
J gene: TRBJ1-2
CDR3 protein: CASSYETGTYGYTF

V gene: TRBV27
J gene: TRBJ1-4
CDR3 protein: CASSFTGGTGYEKLFF

V gene: TRBV14
J gene: TRBJ1-3
CDR3 protein: CASSPFREAGNTIYF

V gene: TRBV4-3
J gene: TRBJ1-5
CDR3 protein: CASSPHVTGRNQPQHF

V gene: TRBV11-2
J gene: TRBJ2-3
CDR3 protein: CASSLGSGKISDTQYF

V gene: TRBV9
J gene: TRBJ2-1
CDR3 protein: CASSVAAYGDEQFF

V gene: TRBV7-2
J gene: TRBJ2-3
CDR3 protein: CASSLRTSGGSADTQYF

V gene: TRBV5-1
J gene: TRBJ2-1
CDR3 protein: CASRTGTLGNEQFF

V gene: TRBV28
J gene: TRBJ1-6
CDR3 protein: CASSLEGSPLHF

V gene: TRBV20-1
J gene: TRBJ2-1
CDR3 protein: CRAGQGASYNEQFF

V gene: TRBV5-5
J gene: TRBJ2-3
CDR3 protein: CASSLGGTGDTQYF